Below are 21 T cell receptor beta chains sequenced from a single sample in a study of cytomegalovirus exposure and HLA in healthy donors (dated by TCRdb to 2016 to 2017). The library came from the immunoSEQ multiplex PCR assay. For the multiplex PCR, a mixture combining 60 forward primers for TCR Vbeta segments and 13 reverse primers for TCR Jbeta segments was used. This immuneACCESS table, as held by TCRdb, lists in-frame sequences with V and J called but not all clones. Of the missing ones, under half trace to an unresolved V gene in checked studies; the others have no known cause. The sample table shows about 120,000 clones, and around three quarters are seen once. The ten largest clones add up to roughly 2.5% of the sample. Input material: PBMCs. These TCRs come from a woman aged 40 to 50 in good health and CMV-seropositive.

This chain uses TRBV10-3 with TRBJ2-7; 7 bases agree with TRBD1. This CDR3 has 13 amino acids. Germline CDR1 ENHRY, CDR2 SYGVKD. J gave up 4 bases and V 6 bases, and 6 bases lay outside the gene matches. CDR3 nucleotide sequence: TGTGCCATCAGCCGAGGGGGCGCGTACGAGCAGTACTTC. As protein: CAISRGGAYEQYF.

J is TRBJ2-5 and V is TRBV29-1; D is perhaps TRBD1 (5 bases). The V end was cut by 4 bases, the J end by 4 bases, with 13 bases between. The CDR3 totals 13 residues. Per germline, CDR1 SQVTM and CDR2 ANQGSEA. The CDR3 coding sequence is TGCAGCGTTGCTGTCAGGGTGGGAGAGACCCAGTACTTC. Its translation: CSVAVRVGETQYF.

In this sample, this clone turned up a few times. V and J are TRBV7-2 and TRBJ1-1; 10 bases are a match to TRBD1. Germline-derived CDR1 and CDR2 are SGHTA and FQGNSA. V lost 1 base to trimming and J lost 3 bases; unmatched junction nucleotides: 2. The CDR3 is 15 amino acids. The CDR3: CASSLDGTGDTEAFF. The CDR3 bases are TGTGCCAGCAGCTTAGATGGGACAGGGGACACTGAAGCTTTCTTT.

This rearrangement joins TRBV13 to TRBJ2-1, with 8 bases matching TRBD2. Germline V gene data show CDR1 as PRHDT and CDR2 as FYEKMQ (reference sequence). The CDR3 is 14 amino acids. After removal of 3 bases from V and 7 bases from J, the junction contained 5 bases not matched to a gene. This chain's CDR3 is CASSFGLAANEQFF. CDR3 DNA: TGTGCCAGCAGCTTCGGACTAGCTGCGAATGAGCAGTTCTTC.

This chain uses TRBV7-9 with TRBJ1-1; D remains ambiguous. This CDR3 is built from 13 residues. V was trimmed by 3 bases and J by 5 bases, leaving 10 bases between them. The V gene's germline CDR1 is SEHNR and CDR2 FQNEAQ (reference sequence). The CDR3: CASSFLPGTEAFF. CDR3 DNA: TGTGCCAGCAGCTTCCTTCCGGGGACTGAAGCTTTCTTT.

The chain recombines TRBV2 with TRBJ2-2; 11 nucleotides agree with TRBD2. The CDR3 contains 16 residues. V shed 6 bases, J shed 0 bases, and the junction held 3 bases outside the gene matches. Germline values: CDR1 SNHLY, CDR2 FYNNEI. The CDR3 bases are TGTGCCAGCAGCGAACTAGCGGGAGCGAACACCGGGGAGCTGTTTTTT. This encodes CASSELAGANTGELFF. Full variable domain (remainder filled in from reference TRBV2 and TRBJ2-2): EPEVTQTPSHQVTQMGQEVILRCVPISNHLYFYWYRQILGQKVEFLVSFYNNEISEKSEIFDDQFSVERPDGSNFTLKIRSTKLEDSAMYFCASSELAGANTGELFFGEGSRLTVL.

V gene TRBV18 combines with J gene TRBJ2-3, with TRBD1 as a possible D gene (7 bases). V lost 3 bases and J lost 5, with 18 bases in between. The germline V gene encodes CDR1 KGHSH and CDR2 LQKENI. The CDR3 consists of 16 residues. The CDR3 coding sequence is TGTGCCAGCTCACCCGTACCTAGCCAGGGGGGAGATACGCAGTATTTT. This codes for CASSPVPSQGGDTQYF.

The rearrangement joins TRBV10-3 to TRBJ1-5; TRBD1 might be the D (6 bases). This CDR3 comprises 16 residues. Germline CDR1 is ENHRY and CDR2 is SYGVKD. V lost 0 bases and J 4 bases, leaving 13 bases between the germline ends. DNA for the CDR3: TGTGCCATCAGTGAGTCGGGGACATTTGGGAATCAGCCCCAGCATTTT. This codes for CAISESGTFGNQPQHF.

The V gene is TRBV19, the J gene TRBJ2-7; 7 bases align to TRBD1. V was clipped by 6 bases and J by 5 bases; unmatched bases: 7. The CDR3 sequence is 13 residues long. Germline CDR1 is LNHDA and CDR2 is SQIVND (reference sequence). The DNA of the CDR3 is TGTGCCAGTAGCCCAACAGGGGTTCACGAGCAGTACTTC. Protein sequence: CASSPTGVHEQYF.

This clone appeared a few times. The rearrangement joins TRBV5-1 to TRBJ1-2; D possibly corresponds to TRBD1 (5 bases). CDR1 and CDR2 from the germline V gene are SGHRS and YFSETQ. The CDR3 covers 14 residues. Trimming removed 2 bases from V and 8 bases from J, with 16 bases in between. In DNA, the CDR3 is TGCGCCAGCAGCTTAGCGGGACCGGGGGAGGGCTACACCTTC. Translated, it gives CASSLAGPGEGYTF.

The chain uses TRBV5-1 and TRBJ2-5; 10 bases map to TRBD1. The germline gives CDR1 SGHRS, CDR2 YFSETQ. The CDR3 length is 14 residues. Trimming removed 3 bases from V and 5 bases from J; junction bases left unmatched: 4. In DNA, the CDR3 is TGCGCCAGCAGCTCCGGACAGGGGGGGGAGACCCAGTACTTC. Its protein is CASSSGQGGETQYF.

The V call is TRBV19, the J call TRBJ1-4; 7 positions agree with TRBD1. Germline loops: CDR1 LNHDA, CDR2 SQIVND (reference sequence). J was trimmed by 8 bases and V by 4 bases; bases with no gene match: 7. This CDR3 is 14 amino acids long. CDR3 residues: CASSNRGTEEKLFF. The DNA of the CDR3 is TGTGCCAGTAGTAACAGGGGCACGGAGGAAAAACTGTTTTTT.

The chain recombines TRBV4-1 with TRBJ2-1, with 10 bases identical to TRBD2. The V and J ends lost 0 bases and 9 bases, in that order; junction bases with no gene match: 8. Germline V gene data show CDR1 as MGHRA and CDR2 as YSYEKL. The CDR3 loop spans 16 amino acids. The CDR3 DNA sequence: TGCGCCAGCAGCCAAGAAATTAGCGGGAGGTGGAGTGAGCAGTTCTTC. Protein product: CASSQEISGRWSEQFF.

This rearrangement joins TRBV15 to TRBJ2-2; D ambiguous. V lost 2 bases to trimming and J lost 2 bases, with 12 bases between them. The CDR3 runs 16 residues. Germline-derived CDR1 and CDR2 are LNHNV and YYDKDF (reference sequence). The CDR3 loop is CATSRSRGTNTGELFF. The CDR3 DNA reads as TGTGCCACCAGCAGATCCAGAGGCACTAACACCGGGGAGCTGTTTTTT.

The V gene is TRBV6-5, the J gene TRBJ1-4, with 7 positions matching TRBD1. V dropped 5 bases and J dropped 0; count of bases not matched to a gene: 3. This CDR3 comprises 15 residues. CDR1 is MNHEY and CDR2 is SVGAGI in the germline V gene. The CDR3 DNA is TGTGCCAGCAGTGCGGACAGGACAACTAATGAAAAACTGTTTTTT. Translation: CASSADRTTNEKLFF.

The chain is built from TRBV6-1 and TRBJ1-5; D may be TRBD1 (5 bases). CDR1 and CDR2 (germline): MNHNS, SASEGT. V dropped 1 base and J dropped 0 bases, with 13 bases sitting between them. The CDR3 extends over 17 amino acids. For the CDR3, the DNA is TGTGCCAGCAGTGAAGAGGAGAAGGGGTATAGCAATCAGCCCCAGCATTTT. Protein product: CASSEEEKGYSNQPQHF.

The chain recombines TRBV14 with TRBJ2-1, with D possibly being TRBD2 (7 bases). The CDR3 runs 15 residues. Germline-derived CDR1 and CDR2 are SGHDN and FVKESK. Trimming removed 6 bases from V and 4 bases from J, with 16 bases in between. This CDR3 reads CASRKSGTKYNEQFF. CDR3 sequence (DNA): TGTGCCAGCAGAAAAAGCGGGACAAAATACAATGAGCAGTTCTTC.

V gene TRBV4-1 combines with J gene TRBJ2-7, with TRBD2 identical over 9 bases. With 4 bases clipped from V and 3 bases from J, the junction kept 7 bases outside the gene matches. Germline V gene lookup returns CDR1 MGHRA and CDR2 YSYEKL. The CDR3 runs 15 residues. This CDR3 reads CASSRTSSGDYEQYF. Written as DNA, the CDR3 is TGCGCCAGCAGCCGGACGTCTAGCGGGGACTACGAGCAGTACTTC.

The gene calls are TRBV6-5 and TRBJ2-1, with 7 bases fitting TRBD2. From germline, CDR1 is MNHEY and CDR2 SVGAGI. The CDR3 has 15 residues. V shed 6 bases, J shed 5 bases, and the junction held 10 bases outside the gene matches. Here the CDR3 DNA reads TGTGCCAGCAGGGAAACGGGGGGTCCCAACAATGAGCAGTTCTTC. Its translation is CASRETGGPNNEQFF.

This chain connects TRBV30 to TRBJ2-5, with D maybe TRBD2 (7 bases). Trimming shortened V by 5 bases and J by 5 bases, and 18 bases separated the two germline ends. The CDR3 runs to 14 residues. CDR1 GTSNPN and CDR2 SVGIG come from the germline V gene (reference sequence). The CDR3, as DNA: TGTGCCTGGTCATGGACAGCGGGGAGTGAGACCCAGTACTTC. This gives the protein CAWSWTAGSETQYF.

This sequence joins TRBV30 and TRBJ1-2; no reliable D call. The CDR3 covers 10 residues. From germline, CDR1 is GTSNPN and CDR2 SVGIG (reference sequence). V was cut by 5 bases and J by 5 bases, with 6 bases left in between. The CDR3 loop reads CAWREYGYTF. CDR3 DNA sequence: TGTGCCTGGCGGGAATATGGCTACACCTTC.